This is a list of T cell receptor beta chains from one sample in a study of blood T cell repertoires in COVID-19. Some clones are missing from TCRdb's copy, which holds only in-frame ones; the method was immunoSEQ multiplex PCR. This table has 250,000 to 400,000 clones, about 87% appearing once. Sequencing input: peripheral blood. The receptors shown here come from a woman in her twenties or thirties with COVID-19, enrolled during active disease. Both conserved end residues are part of each CDR3. A D gene is named only where the DNA matches it firmly. Clone sizes are given selectively: once, few, many, or a class where the clone is expanded.

v_gene,d_gene,abundance,j_gene,CDR3nt,CDR3aa
TRBV27,TRBD1,.,TRBJ1-2,TGTGCCAGCAGTGCCGCCGGGACAGGGGAATTTTTCTATGGCTACACCTTC,CASSAAGTGEFFYGYTF
TRBV19,.,.,TRBJ2-1,TGTGCCAGTAGGGTCGGGACACGGATCGGGAATGAGCAGTTCTTC,CASRVGTRIGNEQFF
TRBV5-1,.,once,TRBJ1-6,TGCGCCAGCAGCTTGGGGGGCCTTCCAGGTATTAATAATTCACCCCTCCACTTT,CASSLGGLPGINNSPLHF
TRBV5-1,.,once,TRBJ2-3,TGCGCCAGCAGCTTGCCGGGGACAGATACGCAGTATTTT,CASSLPGTDTQYF
TRBV21-1,.,few,TRBJ1-6,TGTGCCAGCAGCAAAGATGCCCTACGGGAACGTACTAATTCACCCCTCCACTTT,CASSKDALRERTNSPLHF
TRBV5-8,.,.,TRBJ1-2,TGTGCCAGCAGAGGACAGCCCGATGGCTACACCTTC,CASRGQPDGYTF
TRBV11-2,TRBD2,once,TRBJ2-7,TGTGCCAGCAGCCGACTAGCGGGTGCCTCCTACGAGCAGTACTTC,CASSRLAGASYEQYF
TRBV19,.,.,TRBJ1-1,TGTGCCAGTAGTATATCGGGCGGGGAAGATTTAGAAGCTTTCTTT,CASSISGGEDLEAFF
TRBV27,.,.,TRBJ2-7,TGTGCCAGCAGTTCAGGGGCCCCTTCCGAGCAGTACTTC,CASSSGAPSEQYF
TRBV5-4,.,.,TRBJ1-1,TGTGCCAGCAGCTTAGCTTCGGGAATGAACACTGAAGCTTTCTTT,CASSLASGMNTEAFF
TRBV6-2/TRBV6-3,.,few,TRBJ2-7,TGTGCCAGCAGTGTAACAGGGATCGAGCAGTACTTC,CASSVTGIEQYF
TRBV11-3,TRBD1,.,TRBJ2-5,TGTGCCAGCAGCTTCGAACAGGGGGAAGAGACCCAGTACTTC,CASSFEQGEETQYF
TRBV4-3,TRBD2,.,TRBJ2-3,TGCGCCAGCAGCCAAGAACGAACAGTAGCGGGGGGATCAGATACGCAGTATTTT,CASSQERTVAGGSDTQYF
TRBV2,.,.,TRBJ1-6,TGTGCCACCTCGAAGGGAGTTTATTCACCCCTCCACTTT,CATSKGVYSPLHF
TRBV7-9,TRBD2,once,TRBJ2-5,TGTGCCAGCAGCCCCCCGGCGGGGGGAGCTTCAAAGACCCAGTACTTC,CASSPPAGGASKTQYF
TRBV7-9,.,many,TRBJ1-2,TGTGCCAGCAGCTTAGACCAGGGGGGCTACACCTTC,CASSLDQGGYTF
TRBV30,.,.,TRBJ2-1,TGTGCCTGGACCGTGGGCTCGACGGAGCAGTTCTTC,CAWTVGSTEQFF
TRBV11-3,TRBD1,.,TRBJ2-2,TGTGCCAGCAGCCGGACAGGGCCCACCGGGGAGCTGTTTTTT,CASSRTGPTGELFF
TRBV2,.,.,TRBJ1-5,TGTGCCAGCAGTCTCGGACAGACCAATCAGCCCCAGCATTTT,CASSLGQTNQPQHF
TRBV14,.,few,TRBJ1-6,TGTGCCAGCAGCCAAGGACAGAGGAATTCACCCCTCCACTTT,CASSQGQRNSPLHF
TRBV18,.,.,TRBJ1-5,TGTGCCAGCTCACCGATTGGGAGGGGCAATCAGCCCCAGCATTTT,CASSPIGRGNQPQHF
TRBV7-8,TRBD1,.,TRBJ2-1,TGTGCCAGCAGCGGCAGGACAGGGTATGGTGAGCAGTTCTTC,CASSGRTGYGEQFF
TRBV5-1,.,.,TRBJ1-1,TGCGCCAGCAGCTTTAGCGGTTCCAACACTGAAGCTTTCTTT,CASSFSGSNTEAFF
TRBV6-5,.,once,TRBJ1-2,TGTGCCAGCAGTTACAGTACAGGTTATGGCTACACCTTC,CASSYSTGYGYTF
TRBV19,.,.,TRBJ1-2,TGTGCCAGTACGCCGGGACTCTCCCTGGGGGCTAACTATGGCTACACCTTC,CASTPGLSLGANYGYTF
TRBV4-3,.,.,TRBJ1-4,TGCGCCAGCAGCCAAGATGGGGAAGGGGCTAATGAAAAACTGTTTTTT,CASSQDGEGANEKLFF
TRBV2,.,.,TRBJ1-3,TGTGCCAGGGCTCCGCACTCTGGAAACACCATATATTTT,CARAPHSGNTIYF
TRBV5-6,.,.,TRBJ1-5,TGTGCCAGCAGCTTGAGGCAGGGGCTCGGTCAGCCCCAGCATTTT,CASSLRQGLGQPQHF
TRBV7-5,.,.,TRBJ2-1,TGTGTCAGAAGCTTAGCTGAGGGCGGGCTGCGGGGGCTTTACAATGAGCAGTTCTTC,CVRSLAEGGLRGLYNEQFF
TRBV7-6,.,.,TRBJ2-3,TGTGCCAGCAGCTTAGCGGGGGGGCCAGGGGATACGCAGTATTTT,CASSLAGGPGDTQYF
TRBV2,TRBD2,.,TRBJ2-5,TGTGCCAGCAGGGGGCGGCGGGGGTACCAAGAGACCCAGTACTTC,CASRGRRGYQETQYF
TRBV19,.,.,TRBJ1-6,TGTGCCAGTAGTATTGGGACCCGTCGGGGGTATAATTCACCCCTCCACTTT,CASSIGTRRGYNSPLHF
TRBV6-5,TRBD1,.,TRBJ1-1,TGTGCCAGCAACCTACAGGGGGCGGATACTGAAGCTTTCTTT,CASNLQGADTEAFF
TRBV4-1,TRBD2,.,TRBJ2-1,TGCGCCAGCAGCCAAGATCCAGTCCGGGGGGGCTTCTACAATGAGCAGTTCTTC,CASSQDPVRGGFYNEQFF
TRBV5-5,.,.,TRBJ1-6,TGTGCCAGCAGCTGGAGGGACGGGAATTCACCCCTCCACTTT,CASSWRDGNSPLHF
TRBV7-8,.,.,TRBJ1-5,TGTGCCAGCAGTACGACATATAGCAATCAGCCCCAGCATTTT,CASSTTYSNQPQHF
TRBV30,TRBD1,.,TRBJ2-2,TGTGCCTTCCTCCAGCCGGGACAGGGCACCGGGGAGCTGTTTTTT,CAFLQPGQGTGELFF
TRBV7-2,.,.,TRBJ2-1,TGTGCCAGCAGCGGGCGGGGCTCCTACAATGAGCAGTTCTTC,CASSGRGSYNEQFF
TRBV5-5,TRBD1,.,TRBJ1-3,TGTGCCAGCAGCTTGGTAGGGGACAGGAAAACTGGAAACACCATATATTTT,CASSLVGDRKTGNTIYF
TRBV6-5,.,.,TRBJ1-1,TGTGCCAGCAGCCCCACCCCGACAGACCCATCTGAAGCTTTCTTT,CASSPTPTDPSEAFF
TRBV5-1,TRBD1,few,TRBJ1-5,TGCGCCAGCAGCTTGGACGGACAGGGAAATCAGCCCCAGCATTTT,CASSLDGQGNQPQHF
TRBV11-2,.,.,TRBJ2-7,TGTGCCAGCAGCCCCGAGTTGTTGGGCTCCTACGAGCAGTGCTTC,CASSPELLGSYEQCF
TRBV4-2,TRBD2,once,TRBJ2-7,TGTGCCAGCAGCCAACCTACTAGCGGGGGGACCTCCTACGAGCAGTACTTC,CASSQPTSGGTSYEQYF